The rows below give T cell receptor beta chains drawn from one sample of a study of T cell responses to AZD1222 COVID-19 vaccine. TCRdb keeps only in-frame clones here, not all; method: immunoSEQ multiplex PCR. The repertoire has tens of thousands of clones, 75% to 85% of them found once; the top ten carry approximately 20%. Material: peripheral blood, obtained on day 0 of AZD1222 vaccination. Receptors originate from an adult in good health. CDR3s include the opening cysteine and the closing phenylalanine or tryptophan. The order of the fields is D gene, clone size, V gene, J gene, CDR3 DNA, CDR3 protein. D genes are given only for firm matches. Clone size is shown for a subset of rows, as once, few, many or a class of expanded clone.

D gene: .
clone size: .
V gene: TRBV19
J gene: TRBJ2-1
CDR3 DNA: TGTGCCAGTAGTCGTTTGGGGGCCTATGAGCAGTTCTTC
CDR3 protein: CASSRLGAYEQFF

D gene: TRBD2
clone size: .
V gene: TRBV27
J gene: TRBJ2-1
CDR3 DNA: TGTGCCAGCAGTATATTAGCGGGAGTATTGAATGAGCAGTTCTTC
CDR3 protein: CASSILAGVLNEQFF

D gene: .
clone size: .
V gene: TRBV7-9
J gene: TRBJ1-5
CDR3 DNA: TGTGCCAGCAGCGAGGGGGGGTTTGGACAGCCCCAGCATTTT
CDR3 protein: CASSEGGFGQPQHF

D gene: TRBD1
clone size: .
V gene: TRBV28
J gene: TRBJ2-7
CDR3 DNA: TGTGCCAGCAGCGCCGGAGGGACAGGGGGCTTCTACGAGCAGTACTTC
CDR3 protein: CASSAGGTGGFYEQYF

D gene: TRBD1
clone size: .
V gene: TRBV11-2
J gene: TRBJ2-7
CDR3 DNA: TGTGCCAGCAGCCCTGGACAGGGATTGCTAGTCTACGAGCAGTACTTC
CDR3 protein: CASSPGQGLLVYEQYF

D gene: .
clone size: .
V gene: TRBV9
J gene: TRBJ2-1
CDR3 DNA: TGTGCCAGCAGCGCGGACCTGGGGGCCTACAATGAGCAGTTCTTC
CDR3 protein: CASSADLGAYNEQFF

D gene: TRBD2
clone size: .
V gene: TRBV5-4
J gene: TRBJ2-7
CDR3 DNA: TGTGCCAGCAGCTTTCCGGGACTAGGTAGTGAGCAGTACTTC
CDR3 protein: CASSFPGLGSEQYF

D gene: .
clone size: .
V gene: TRBV9
J gene: TRBJ1-6
CDR3 DNA: TGTGCCAGCAGCGCCAGTCATAATTCACCCCTCCACTTT
CDR3 protein: CASSASHNSPLHF

D gene: TRBD1
clone size: .
V gene: TRBV28
J gene: TRBJ2-7
CDR3 DNA: TGTGCCAGCACCGATCCCGGGACAGGGACCTACGAGCAGTACTTC
CDR3 protein: CASTDPGTGTYEQYF

D gene: .
clone size: .
V gene: TRBV30
J gene: TRBJ1-6
CDR3 DNA: TGTGCCTGGGATGGGACTCCGAATTCACCCCTCCACTTT
CDR3 protein: CAWDGTPNSPLHF

D gene: .
clone size: .
V gene: TRBV2
J gene: TRBJ1-1
CDR3 DNA: TGTGCCAGCAGTGAAGCACAGACGTCTGAAGCTTTCTTT
CDR3 protein: CASSEAQTSEAFF

D gene: TRBD1
clone size: once
V gene: TRBV7-8
J gene: TRBJ2-4
CDR3 DNA: TGTGCCAGCAGCTTAGAGCGACAGGGATCAGGTGGCGAAAACATTCAGTACTTC
CDR3 protein: CASSLERQGSGGENIQYF

D gene: TRBD2
clone size: .
V gene: TRBV12-3/TRBV12-4
J gene: TRBJ2-1
CDR3 DNA: TGTGCCAGCAGTTCATTACTAGCGACTGAGCAGTTCTTC
CDR3 protein: CASSSLLATEQFF

D gene: .
clone size: .
V gene: TRBV19
J gene: TRBJ1-5
CDR3 DNA: TGTGCCAGTAGTCAACAGGGAAATCAGCCCCAGCATTTT
CDR3 protein: CASSQQGNQPQHF

D gene: .
clone size: .
V gene: TRBV7-2
J gene: TRBJ2-5
CDR3 DNA: TGTGCCAGCAGCTCTCAGCGGGCCCTCCAAGAGACCCAGTACTTC
CDR3 protein: CASSSQRALQETQYF

D gene: .
clone size: once
V gene: TRBV2
J gene: TRBJ1-6
CDR3 DNA: TGTGCCAGCAGTGGGCGGGGGACGTATTCACCCCTCCACTTT
CDR3 protein: CASSGRGTYSPLHF

D gene: .
clone size: .
V gene: TRBV5-1
J gene: TRBJ1-1
CDR3 DNA: TGCGCCAGCGGAGAGGGGAACACTGAAGCTTTCTTT
CDR3 protein: CASGEGNTEAFF

D gene: .
clone size: .
V gene: TRBV7-2
J gene: TRBJ2-3
CDR3 DNA: TGTGCCAGCAGCGTACAGGGCTCTGGCACAGATACGCAGTATTTT
CDR3 protein: CASSVQGSGTDTQYF

D gene: .
clone size: .
V gene: TRBV12-3/TRBV12-4
J gene: TRBJ1-1
CDR3 DNA: TGTGCCAGCAGTTATATCCCTGGCACTGAAGCTTTCTTT
CDR3 protein: CASSYIPGTEAFF

D gene: TRBD2
clone size: .
V gene: TRBV7-2
J gene: TRBJ2-3
CDR3 DNA: TGTGCCAGCAGTCCGGGAGGGACAGATACGCAGTATTTT
CDR3 protein: CASSPGGTDTQYF

D gene: .
clone size: .
V gene: TRBV11-2
J gene: TRBJ1-3
CDR3 DNA: TGTGCCAGCAGCTCCGAAATCTCTGGAAACACCATATATTTT
CDR3 protein: CASSSEISGNTIYF

D gene: .
clone size: .
V gene: TRBV6-5
J gene: TRBJ1-1
CDR3 DNA: TGTGCCAGCAGGAGGTGGGGGACTGAAGCTTTCTTT
CDR3 protein: CASRRWGTEAFF

D gene: .
clone size: .
V gene: TRBV27
J gene: TRBJ1-5
CDR3 DNA: TGTGCCAGCAGTTTAACAGGGATTATGCCCCAGCATTTT
CDR3 protein: CASSLTGIMPQHF

D gene: TRBD2
clone size: .
V gene: TRBV18
J gene: TRBJ2-2
CDR3 DNA: TGTGCCAGCTCACCACCGAGGTCTAGCGGCGCGAACACCGGGGAGCTGTTTTTT
CDR3 protein: CASSPPRSSGANTGELFF

D gene: .
clone size: .
V gene: TRBV6-6
J gene: TRBJ1-1
CDR3 DNA: TGTGCCAGCAGTTACTGGGCTCACCCGGGACCTGAAGCTTTCTTT
CDR3 protein: CASSYWAHPGPEAFF

D gene: .
clone size: .
V gene: TRBV6-1
J gene: TRBJ1-5
CDR3 DNA: TGTGCCAGCAGTGAACTCCCGCAGGTAAATCAGCCCCAGCATTTT
CDR3 protein: CASSELPQVNQPQHF

D gene: .
clone size: .
V gene: TRBV7-9
J gene: TRBJ2-1
CDR3 DNA: TGTGCCAGCAGCTTTCTGGGGACGACCTCAGGGAATGAGCAGTTCTTC
CDR3 protein: CASSFLGTTSGNEQFF

D gene: TRBD2
clone size: .
V gene: TRBV10-3
J gene: TRBJ2-1
CDR3 DNA: TGTGCCATCAGTGAGCCGAGGGGACTAGCGGGAGGGGCGAATGAGCAGTTCTTC
CDR3 protein: CAISEPRGLAGGANEQFF

D gene: .
clone size: .
V gene: TRBV7-2
J gene: TRBJ1-1
CDR3 DNA: TGTGCCAGCAGCTTAGCGCAGGAAGGTGAAGCTTTCTTT
CDR3 protein: CASSLAQEGEAFF

D gene: .
clone size: .
V gene: TRBV12-3/TRBV12-4
J gene: TRBJ1-2
CDR3 DNA: TGTGCCAGCAGTTTGCGGACTTACTATGGCTACACCTTC
CDR3 protein: CASSLRTYYGYTF

D gene: .
clone size: few
V gene: TRBV7-9
J gene: TRBJ1-1
CDR3 DNA: TGTGCCAGCAGCCGACTGGAGGGCACTGAAGCTTTCTTT
CDR3 protein: CASSRLEGTEAFF

D gene: .
clone size: .
V gene: TRBV6-2/TRBV6-3
J gene: TRBJ2-1
CDR3 DNA: TGTGCCAGCAGTTACGATTGGGATGAGCAGTTCTTC
CDR3 protein: CASSYDWDEQFF

D gene: .
clone size: .
V gene: TRBV6-1
J gene: TRBJ1-6
CDR3 DNA: TGTGCCAGCAGTGAATTGGGAATGTTAGGTTCACCCCTCCACTTT
CDR3 protein: CASSELGMLGSPLHF

D gene: .
clone size: .
V gene: TRBV2
J gene: TRBJ1-2
CDR3 DNA: TGTGCCAGCCGTGAGGATTCCGGGACAAAGGGCTACACCTTC
CDR3 protein: CASREDSGTKGYTF

D gene: TRBD1
clone size: .
V gene: TRBV4-1
J gene: TRBJ1-3
CDR3 DNA: TGCGCCAGCAGCCTCGGACAGGGACGAAACACCATATATTTT
CDR3 protein: CASSLGQGRNTIYF

D gene: TRBD1
clone size: .
V gene: TRBV28
J gene: TRBJ1-4
CDR3 DNA: TGTGCCAGCAGTTTAACGACAGGGGGCCGAGAAAAACTGTTTTTT
CDR3 protein: CASSLTTGGREKLFF

D gene: .
clone size: .
V gene: TRBV19
J gene: TRBJ1-4
CDR3 DNA: TGTGCCAGTAGTCCCCACAGGGAAGTAGTAAAACTGTTTTTT
CDR3 protein: CASSPHREVVKLFF

D gene: TRBD1
clone size: .
V gene: TRBV19
J gene: TRBJ1-6
CDR3 DNA: TGTGCCAGTAGTATCCGGGACAGCCATTCCAATAATTCACCCCTCCACTTT
CDR3 protein: CASSIRDSHSNNSPLHF